This TCR beta chain was captured by sequencing in a study of cytomegalovirus exposure and HLA in healthy donors. This clone was seen a single time. The PCR employed 60 Vbeta primers together with 13 Jbeta primers. The method was immunoSEQ multiplex PCR; TCRdb's version includes in-frame clones alone and lacks a portion of them. The profile shows around 150,000 clones, about four fifths of them singletons. Trimming pared 8 bases from V and 5 bases from J, leaving 26 bases between. Germline V gene lookup returns CDR1 SGHAT and CDR2 FQNNGV. The CDR3 consists of 17 residues. The sequence derives from a man younger than 40 in good health and CMV-seropositive. This rearrangement joins TRBV11-2 to TRBJ2-3; tentative D call: TRBD2 (7 bases). Sequencing was done on a sample of PBMCs. For the CDR3, the DNA is TGTGCCAGCCGAAATTGGGGGGGCAGGGGAGGTAGAGATACGCAGTATTTT. Protein product: CASRNWGGRGGRDTQYF.